This T cell receptor beta chain was captured by sequencing in a study of blood T cells in healthy people across ages. Findings of the study overall: No one knew whether donors had CMV, which possibly confounded expanded clonotype changes. It was the long-lived donors that had more naive CD4+ cells and higher diversity than aged donors.

This CDR3 spans 16 amino acids. After removal of 0 bases from V and 8 bases from J, the junction contained 10 bases not matched to a gene. The germline CDR1 and CDR2 sequences are MNHEY and SVGAGI. Turning to this clonotype: Its antigen remains unknown.

Then a second PCR, running about 6 to 11 cycles, was carried out with a sample-barcoded 5' primer and a J-beta primer mix. Every sample produced at least 3 million CDR3-containing paired-end reads. TCRdb reprocessed the 5' RACE reads via MiXCR and lists one record per CDR3 protein. The sample includes approximately 900,000 distinct CDR3 sequences, around 48% of them seen just once. The receptor's source is a man younger than 45 in good health. The V gene is TRBV6-5, the J gene TRBJ1-2, with 9 bases that match TRBD1. Sequencing used blood. CDR3 nucleotides: TGTGCCAGCAGTTACTCGATTAGCGGGACAGGGTACGGCTACACCTTC. Amino acid sequence: CASSYSISGTGYGYTF.